This T cell receptor beta chain was profiled in a study of tumor-infiltrating lymphocytes in localized non-small cell lung cancer (dated by TCRdb to the early 2020s). A note on the overall study: The cohort covered several histologies, both smokers and never-smokers, and patients whose samples were collected after neoadjuvant chemotherapy. Each patient provided resected tumor tissue plus uninvolved lung tissue from the same patient, with the uninvolved lung tissue described as non-adjacent to the tumor. TCR sequencing was one of several integrated assays, alongside flow cytometry, multiplex immunofluorescence, RNA-seq, exome sequencing and proteomics, applied to the same patients. The overall ICON cohort comprised fewer than 170 surgical patients with localized non-small cell lung cancer whose tumors were resected. A total of some 50 patients were included in the paired tumor versus uninvolved lung comparison of immunoSEQ T-cell fraction. The paper as a whole reports these results and caveats: Because different pieces of the same tissue were used for different assays, technical variation could not be separated from intratumor heterogeneity. No difference in TCR-derived T-cell fraction was observed between the flow cytometry-defined immunotypes IM1 (good prognosis) and IM2 (poor prognosis). Higher T cell infiltration in tumors than in uninvolved lung tissue was supported by TCRbeta sequencing, consistent with immunofluorescence CD3 counts. Because assay coverage varied across patients depending on available tissue quantity, TCR sequencing was performed for only a subset of the cohort.

The T-cell fraction in tumor and uninvolved lung tissue was provided by TCR sequencing with the immunoSEQ assay. Under the source paper's analysis protocol: To analyze survival, patients were divided into a high T-cell fraction group (upper tertile) and a low T-cell fraction group (lower two tertiles), and the two groups were compared using a log-rank test. A signed-rank test was used to check for differences in T-cell fraction between paired tumor and uninvolved lung. Sourced from immuneACCESS, this table was stored by TCRdb with only in-frame sequences that have V and J called. A share of the clones is absent; for the studies checked, an unresolved V gene accounts for under half, and the remainder has no known explanation. V, J and clone size were drawn from that table, and D and trimming were deduced from the DNA. The sample profile shows around 9,000 clones; around 77% of them were found once. The ten biggest clones cover 17% of the sample.

In the germline V gene, CDR1 corresponds to SGHRS and CDR2 to YFSETQ. From V the trimming removes 0 bases and from J it removes 5 bases, while the gene matches leave 6 bases of the junction unaccounted for. From its cysteine to its phenylalanine, the CDR3 spans 15 amino acids. The CDR3 DNA has 45 bases and is translated from base 1. As regards this clone: The target of this receptor is not known. No quality values exist for individual bases; no much larger clone is one base distant.

Patient enrollment in ICON started in 2016, and the final patient was enrolled in late 2018. In a subcohort of around 72 patients, fresh tumor and matched uninvolved tissue were collected for in-depth immune analyses, with TCR sequencing among those analyses. DNA isolated from bulk tissue, without cell sorting, was used for TCR sequencing. The receptor chain draws on TRBV5-1 and TRBJ2-5, and 8 bases in between align with TRBD1. This TCR was recovered from a human donor with non-small cell lung cancer. The sample was uninvolved lung tissue not adjacent to the tumor. The DNA sequence is given as TGCGCCAGCAGCTTGGTGACAGGGGAAGAGGAGACCCAGTACTTC. This yields the protein CASSLVTGEEETQYF.